This T cell receptor beta chain was documented in a study of shared clonotypes between healthy human individuals. Findings and caveats of the study: Rarefaction indicated that sorted-subset sequencing remained incomplete although depth was large.

At the deep level, the assay was run. Assay: immunoSEQ multiplex PCR; the TCRdb copy retains only in-frame clones and omits some. The sample comprises millions of clones, approximately 92% of which are singletons, and about 0.13% rests with the top ten. The CDR3 contains 12 residues. Germline CDR1 and CDR2: KGHSH and LQKENI. To note about this clone: Its antigen is as yet unknown. Germline is not matched at one junction end, which may reflect a read error. Other DNA sequences within the sample encode an identical CDR3.

Caucasian adults residing in Nashville, Tennessee made up all the donors. The chain combines TRBV18 with TRBJ1-3; D gene uncertain. This TCR derives from a man younger than 35 in good health. The sample consisted of naive CD4+ T cells sorted from blood. Subset defined: CD45RA+ positively selected. CDR3 protein: CASSPQGNTIYF. CDR3 coding DNA: TGTGCCAGCTCGCCACAGGGAAACACCATATATTTT. The whole variable domain, remainder taken from reference TRBV18 and TRBJ1-3, is NAGVMQNPRHLVRRRGQEARLRCSPMKGHSHVYWYRQLPEEGLKFMVYLQKENIIDESGMPKERFSAEFPKEGPSILRIQQVVRGDSAAYFCASSPQGNTIYFGEGSWLTVV.